This TCR beta chain was identified during a study of T cell responses to AZD1222 COVID-19 vaccine. V lost 5 bases to trimming and J lost 8 bases, with 18 bases between them. This CDR3 spans 14 amino acids. In germline, CDR1 is SGHTA, CDR2 FQGNSA. Data came from immunoSEQ multiplex PCR; TCRdb stores just in-frame clones and leaves some out. The data contain approximately 150,000 clones, 90% of them singletons. The rearrangement links TRBV7-2 to TRBJ1-2, with unresolved D. The TCR was taken from an adult who received the AZD1222 COVID-19 vaccine. The specimen was peripheral blood, collected 28 days after the second AZD1222 dose. In DNA, the CDR3 is TGTGCCAGCAGCCCCCAGAATTTGGGATACGGCTACACCTTC. Amino acid sequence: CASSPQNLGYGYTF.